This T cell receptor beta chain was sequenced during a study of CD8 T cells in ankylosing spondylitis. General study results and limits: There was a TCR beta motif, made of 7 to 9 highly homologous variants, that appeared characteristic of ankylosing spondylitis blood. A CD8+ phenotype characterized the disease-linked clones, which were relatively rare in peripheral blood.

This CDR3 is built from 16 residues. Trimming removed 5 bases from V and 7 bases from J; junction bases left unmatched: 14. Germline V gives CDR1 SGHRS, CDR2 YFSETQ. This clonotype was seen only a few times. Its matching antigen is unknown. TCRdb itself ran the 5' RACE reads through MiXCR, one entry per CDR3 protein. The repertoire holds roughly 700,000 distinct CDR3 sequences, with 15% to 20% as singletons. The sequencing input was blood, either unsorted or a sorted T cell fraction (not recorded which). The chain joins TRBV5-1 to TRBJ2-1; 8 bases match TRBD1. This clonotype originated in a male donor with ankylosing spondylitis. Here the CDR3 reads CASRRWTGTLENEQFF. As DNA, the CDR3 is TGCGCCAGCAGGCGCTGGACAGGGACCCTGGAAAATGAGCAGTTCTTC.